These T cell receptor beta chains were read from a single sample in a study of regulatory T cells in long-lasting Graves disease. TCRdb re-called the multiplex PCR reads with MiXCR, one entry per CDR3 protein. The table records about 530,000 distinct CDR3 sequences, roughly a sixth of them present only once. These data also formed part of another study, on T cells in Graves' hyperthyroidism and ophthalmopathy.

This specimen consisted of peripheral blood mononuclear cells (PBMCs), obtained at new diagnosis, from a patient treated with antithyroid drugs. The receptors stem from a woman in her forties or fifties with Graves disease. Each CDR3 is given with its conserved first and last residue.

cdr3_aa: CASSHRVPLIPPLHF
j_call: TRBJ1-6
cdr3_length: 15
v_call: TRBV6-1

cdr3_aa: CAWGRENTGELFF
j_call: TRBJ2-2
cdr3_length: 13
v_call: TRBV30

cdr3_aa: CSVERVDGNEQFF
j_call: TRBJ2-1
cdr3_length: 13
v_call: TRBV29-1

cdr3_aa: CASSPRDSNSPLHF
j_call: TRBJ1-6
cdr3_length: 14
v_call: TRBV12-3/TRBV12-4

cdr3_aa: CSARLVGSAGLYEQYF
j_call: TRBJ2-7
cdr3_length: 16
v_call: TRBV20-1

cdr3_aa: CSALGGFEDEKLFF
j_call: TRBJ1-4
cdr3_length: 14
v_call: TRBV29-1

cdr3_aa: CASSEQDLSSYEQYF
j_call: TRBJ2-7
cdr3_length: 15
v_call: TRBV2

cdr3_aa: CASRYTGVGELFF
j_call: TRBJ2-2
cdr3_length: 13
v_call: TRBV6-1

cdr3_aa: CASSRFDFAEAFF
j_call: TRBJ1-1
cdr3_length: 13
v_call: TRBV19

cdr3_aa: CASSDSQGKQYF
j_call: TRBJ2-7
cdr3_length: 12
v_call: TRBV6-1

cdr3_aa: CASSQQPGQGATDTQYF
j_call: TRBJ2-3
cdr3_length: 17
v_call: TRBV14

cdr3_aa: CSANQRGSTDTQYF
j_call: TRBJ2-3
cdr3_length: 14
v_call: TRBV20-1

cdr3_aa: CASSGQMDNEQFF
j_call: TRBJ2-1
cdr3_length: 13
v_call: TRBV12-3/TRBV12-4

cdr3_aa: CASSQTGEFYEQYF
j_call: TRBJ2-7
cdr3_length: 14
v_call: TRBV16

cdr3_aa: CAISDTLSPNEKLFF
j_call: TRBJ1-4
cdr3_length: 15
v_call: TRBV10-3

cdr3_aa: CASSDRQTISYGYTF
j_call: TRBJ1-2
cdr3_length: 15
v_call: TRBV28

cdr3_aa: CAITRDRENTEAFF
j_call: TRBJ1-1
cdr3_length: 14
v_call: TRBV10-3

cdr3_aa: CASSLDLGPTSGAFF
j_call: TRBJ1-1
cdr3_length: 15
v_call: TRBV7-9

cdr3_aa: CASSRDSLGDSFYEQYF
j_call: TRBJ2-7
cdr3_length: 17
v_call: TRBV5-1

cdr3_aa: CASSPIQGRNEQFF
j_call: TRBJ2-1
cdr3_length: 14
v_call: TRBV7-8

cdr3_aa: CASTWTSDYNEQFF
j_call: TRBJ2-1
cdr3_length: 14
v_call: TRBV2

cdr3_aa: CSAGTVEAFF
j_call: TRBJ1-1
cdr3_length: 10
v_call: TRBV20-1

cdr3_aa: CAISETLKSTDTQYF
j_call: TRBJ2-3
cdr3_length: 15
v_call: TRBV10-3

cdr3_aa: CASSFGGFGDTQYF
j_call: TRBJ2-3
cdr3_length: 14
v_call: TRBV12-3/TRBV12-4

cdr3_aa: CASSKSGTGFHEQFF
j_call: TRBJ2-1
cdr3_length: 15
v_call: TRBV2

cdr3_aa: CASSHLSEYEQYF
j_call: TRBJ2-7
cdr3_length: 13
v_call: TRBV7-9

cdr3_aa: CASSYLGQHSNQPQHF
j_call: TRBJ1-5
cdr3_length: 16
v_call: TRBV6-5

cdr3_aa: CASSLGSLRLMNTEAFF
j_call: TRBJ1-1
cdr3_length: 17
v_call: TRBV11-2

cdr3_aa: CASRPSGGRSSYNEQFF
j_call: TRBJ2-1
cdr3_length: 17
v_call: TRBV7-9

cdr3_aa: CASTSSAGDEQFF
j_call: TRBJ2-1
cdr3_length: 13
v_call: TRBV3-1

cdr3_aa: CSVVRGLQETQYF
j_call: TRBJ2-5
cdr3_length: 13
v_call: TRBV29-1

cdr3_aa: CASSLGAGSNSPLHF
j_call: TRBJ1-6
cdr3_length: 15
v_call: TRBV27

cdr3_aa: CASSVGVSSLEETQYF
j_call: TRBJ2-5
cdr3_length: 16
v_call: TRBV9

cdr3_aa: CATSDQTGGPYNEQFF
j_call: TRBJ2-1
cdr3_length: 16
v_call: TRBV24-1

cdr3_aa: CATERQGTYNEQFF
j_call: TRBJ2-1
cdr3_length: 14
v_call: TRBV27

cdr3_aa: CASSVATDQPQHF
j_call: TRBJ1-5
cdr3_length: 13
v_call: TRBV19

cdr3_aa: CASSLWAQREKLFF
j_call: TRBJ1-4
cdr3_length: 14
v_call: TRBV28